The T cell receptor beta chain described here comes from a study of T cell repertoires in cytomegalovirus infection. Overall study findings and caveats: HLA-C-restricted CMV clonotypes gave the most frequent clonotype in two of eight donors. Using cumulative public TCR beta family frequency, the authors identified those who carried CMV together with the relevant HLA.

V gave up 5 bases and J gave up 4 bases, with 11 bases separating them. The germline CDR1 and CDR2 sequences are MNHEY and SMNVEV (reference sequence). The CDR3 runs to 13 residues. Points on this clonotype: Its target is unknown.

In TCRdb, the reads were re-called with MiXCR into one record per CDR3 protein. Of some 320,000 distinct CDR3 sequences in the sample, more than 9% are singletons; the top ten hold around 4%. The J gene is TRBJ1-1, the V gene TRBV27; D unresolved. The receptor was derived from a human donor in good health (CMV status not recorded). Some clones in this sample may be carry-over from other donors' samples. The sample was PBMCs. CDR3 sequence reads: CASSESAGTEAFF. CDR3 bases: TGTGCCAGCAGTGAGTCAGCGGGCACTGAAGCTTTCTTT.